The sample holds one count of the clone carrying this TCR beta chain. What it binds is not known. These data are taken from a study of cytomegalovirus exposure and HLA in healthy donors. Overall study context: Samples from HLA-typed donors yielded approximately 80 million unique TCRs in an early data release. Broader study findings: The study flagged some 170 TCR beta chains as cytomegalovirus-associated.

It was with 60 Vbeta and 13 Jbeta primers that the PCR ran. Sequencing was performed with immunoSEQ multiplex PCR; in TCRdb, only in-frame clones are kept and a portion is missing. In the table there are 200,000 to 250,000 clones, around 80% of which are singletons. Healthy individuals who donated bone marrow served as the donors. In nominal health when sampled, donors likely had unrecorded immune exposures nonetheless. Sequenced material: PBMCs. The TCR originated in a boy between 10 and 17 years old in good health and CMV-seronegative.

The CDR3 loop is CAWSSMGLADAKNIQYF. In DNA, the CDR3 is TGTGCCTGGAGTTCTATGGGACTAGCGGACGCCAAAAACATTCAGTACTTC. This rearrangement joins TRBV30 to TRBJ2-4; 11 bases are a match to TRBD2. The CDR3 has 17 residues. V trimming: 2 bases; J trimming: 1 base; junction bases outside the gene matches: 7. CDR1 is GTSNPN and CDR2 is SVGIG in the germline V gene (reference sequence).